Listed here are 27 T cell receptor beta chains from one sample, sequenced in a study of early T cells in non-severe SARS-CoV-2 infection. TCRdb ran MiXCR on the 5' RACE reads and lists one entry per CDR3 protein. The table shows 70,000 to 95,000 distinct CDR3 sequences, with about 16% occurring only once. Sequenced input: whole blood. All receptors come from an adult who was a healthcare worker with PCR-confirmed SARS-CoV-2 infection or an uninfected control (not recorded which).

This clonotype was found many times. The J gene is TRBJ2-3, the V gene TRBV3-1; 9 nucleotides match TRBD2. The CDR3 spans 18 residues. V gave up 0 bases and J gave up 3 bases; unmatched junction bases: 10. Germline V gene sequence: CDR1 LGHDT, CDR2 YNNKEL (reference sequence). The CDR3 is CASSQDRWRGGRTDTQYF. CDR3 DNA sequence: TGTGCCAGCAGCCAAGATCGGTGGCGGGGGGGCCGGACAGATACGCAGTATTTT.

V is TRBV4-1 and J is TRBJ1-1; the match to TRBD1 covers 7 bases. After removal of 4 bases from V and 1 base from J, the junction contained 3 bases not matched to a gene. Germline V CDR1 and CDR2: MGHRA, YSYEKL. The CDR3 length is 14 residues. The CDR3 bases are TGCGCCAGCAGCCGAGACAGGGAGAACACTGAAGCTTTCTTT. Translated, it gives CASSRDRENTEAFF.

This clonotype was detected a few times. V and J are TRBV9 and TRBJ2-5; no firm D call. The ends were cut back, 4 bases at V and 1 base at J, with 8 bases in the middle. Germline V gene sequence: CDR1 SGDLS, CDR2 YYNGEE. This CDR3 spans 13 amino acids. CDR3 amino acids: CASSPPLQETQYF. CDR3 in DNA: TGTGCCAGCAGCCCCCCACTCCAAGAGACCCAGTACTTC. Looking up the rest from reference TRBV9 and TRBJ2-5 gives the full variable domain: DSGVTQTPKHLITATGQRVTLRCSPRSGDLSVYWYQQSLDQGLQFLIQYYNGEERAKGNILERFSAQQFPDLHSELNLSSLELGDSALYFCASSPPLQETQYFGPGTRLLVL.

The chain couples TRBV30 to TRBJ1-2, with TRBD1 as a possible D gene (5 bases). The CDR3 runs 14 residues. CDR1 and CDR2 from the germline V gene are GTSNPN and SVGIG (reference sequence). The V end was cut by 3 bases, the J end by 3 bases, with 14 bases between. CDR3 coding DNA: TGTGCCTGGAGAGGGGATTTGTGGGACTATGGCTACACCTTC. Translation gives CAWRGDLWDYGYTF.

J is TRBJ2-3 and V is TRBV5-1, with D possibly matching TRBD1 (6 bases). Trimming took off 0 bases at V and 4 bases at J, with 18 bases between the two ends. CDR3 size: 17 residues. Germline-derived CDR1 and CDR2 are SGHRS and YFSETQ. The CDR3 DNA sequence: TGCGCCAGCAGCTTGGCCTTAGGGGGAGTTTCTGCAGATACGCAGTATTTT. Translated: CASSLALGGVSADTQYF.

This clonotype was found a few times. V gene TRBV20-1 combines with J gene TRBJ2-5; D unresolved. CDR1 and CDR2 from the germline V gene are DFQATT and SNEGSKA (reference sequence). The V gene lost 3 bases and the J gene lost 2 bases, with 7 bases spanning the gap. The CDR3 contains 12 residues. This chain's CDR3 is CSASWQQETQYF. CDR3 sequence (DNA): TGCAGTGCTAGCTGGCAACAAGAGACCCAGTACTTC.

In nucleotides, the CDR3 is TGTGCCAGCAGCAAGGGACTAGCAGTCGGGGAGCTGTTTTTT. Translated, it gives CASSKGLAVGELFF. The chain recombines TRBV21-1 with TRBJ2-2; no check of the table's D call, TRBD2, against the DNA was made. TRBV21-1 is a listed pseudogene. The CDR3 extends over 14 amino acids.

The count of this clonotype is one. The chain uses TRBV11-2 and TRBJ2-7, with TRBD2 matching over 8 bases. The CDR3 length is 15 residues. With 5 bases clipped from V and 2 bases from J, the junction kept 8 bases outside the gene matches. Germline V lookup: CDR1 SGHAT, CDR2 FQNNGV. CDR3 coding DNA: TGTGCCAGCAGCGAAATGCCGGGAGGGCCCTACGAGCAGTACTTC. It encodes CASSEMPGGPYEQYF.

The rearrangement joins TRBV2 to TRBJ1-1; 8 nucleotides match TRBD1. V was clipped by 4 bases and J by 11 bases; unmatched bases: 3. Germline CDR1 is SNHLY and CDR2 is FYNNEI. This CDR3 spans 11 amino acids. Here the CDR3 DNA reads TGTGCCAGCAGTGTGGACAGGGCCGCTTTCTTT. Amino acids: CASSVDRAAFF.

This clonotype was seen a few times. The rearrangement uses TRBV7-9 and TRBJ1-4; D is ambiguous. The V end lost 3 bases, the J end lost 4 bases, and 9 bases lay between the germline ends. The CDR3 has 14 residues. Per germline, CDR1 SEHNR and CDR2 FQNEAQ (reference sequence). The CDR3: CASSFSQLNEKLFF. The DNA for the CDR3 is TGTGCCAGCAGCTTTAGCCAGCTTAATGAAAAACTGTTTTTT.

The chain links TRBV28 to TRBJ2-3, with 11 bases identical to TRBD2. This CDR3 spans 14 amino acids. V shed 8 bases and J 7 bases; nucleotides not matched to a gene: 8. Germline V gene sequence: CDR1 MDHEN, CDR2 SYDVKM. Here the CDR3 reads CASGLAGGRNTQYF. In nucleotides, the CDR3 is TGTGCCAGCGGATTAGCGGGGGGGCGTAATACGCAGTATTTT.

There are a few counts of this clonotype. The genes are TRBV10-2 and TRBJ1-4; weak D call: TRBD1 (5 bases). The CDR3 runs to 12 residues. Germline V gene sequence: CDR1 WSHSY, CDR2 SAAADI. Trimming cost V 3 bases and J 10 bases, with 9 bases left between them. This CDR3 is CASSERGLKLFF. CDR3 in DNA: TGCGCCAGCAGTGAAAGGGGATTAAAACTGTTTTTT.

This chain joins TRBV2 and TRBJ2-7, with D unclear. CDR1 SNHLY and CDR2 FYNNEI come from the germline V gene. The CDR3 totals 13 residues. The ends were cut back, 0 bases at V and 3 bases at J, with 6 bases in the middle. CDR3 amino acids: CASSEAHGYEQYF. In nucleotides, the CDR3 is TGTGCCAGCAGTGAAGCTCACGGCTACGAGCAGTACTTC.

The chain uses TRBV20-1 and TRBJ2-3, with D possibly TRBD1 on 6 matching bases. Germline V gene data show CDR1 as DFQATT and CDR2 as SNEGSKA (reference sequence). V lost 2 bases and J lost 1, with 13 bases in between. This CDR3 is built from 15 residues. The DNA of the CDR3 is TGCAGTGCTAGAACGGACAGATCCCGCACAGATACGCAGTATTTT. Its translation is CSARTDRSRTDTQYF.

A few counts support this clonotype. The chain uses TRBV9 and TRBJ1-1; 8 bases agree with TRBD1. J gave up 8 bases and V 4 bases, and 13 bases lay outside the gene matches. The V gene's germline CDR1 is SGDLS and CDR2 YYNGEE. CDR3 length: 15 amino acids. The CDR3 here is CASSPGTSGGEEAFF. CDR3 coding DNA: TGTGCCAGCAGCCCCGGAACTTCAGGGGGCGAGGAAGCTTTCTTT.

This clonotype was found a few times. This chain links TRBV6-6 with TRBJ1-1, with TRBD1 matching 7 bases. The V and J ends lost 5 bases and 5 bases, in that order; junction bases with no gene match: 11. The CDR3 has 15 amino acids. CDR1 and CDR2 (germline): MNHNY, SVGAGI (reference sequence). The CDR3 loop reads CASSKKTGKGTEAFF. CDR3 sequence (DNA): TGTGCCAGCAGTAAAAAGACAGGGAAGGGTACTGAAGCTTTCTTT.

V and J are TRBV12-3 or TRBV12-4 and TRBJ2-3; TRBD2 agrees at 13 bases. This CDR3 contains 16 residues. V gave up 5 bases and J gave up 1 base; unmatched junction bases: 3. The CDR3 DNA follows: TGTGCCAGCAGTCGCGGACTAGCGGGGGGCACAGATACGCAGTATTTT. Amino acid sequence: CASSRGLAGGTDTQYF.

This clonotype was seen a handful of times. The V call is TRBV2, the J call TRBJ2-7; D may correspond to TRBD1 or TRBD2 (5 bases each). V was trimmed by 8 bases and J by 6 bases, leaving 14 bases between them. The CDR3 is 12 amino acids. Germline V gene lookup returns CDR1 SNHLY and CDR2 FYNNEI. CDR3 in amino acids: CASGVPRGEQYF. CDR3 DNA sequence: TGTGCCAGCGGGGTCCCGAGGGGCGAGCAGTACTTC.

This clonotype was counted between two and nine times. The J gene is TRBJ2-5, the V gene TRBV20-1; TRBD2 agrees at 11 bases. The trim removed 5 bases at V and 4 bases at J, leaving 9 bases unmatched. Germline V gene lookup returns CDR1 DFQATT and CDR2 SNEGSKA (reference sequence). This CDR3 spans 15 amino acids. As DNA, the CDR3 is TGCAGTGCTGCATTGACCGGGACTAGCGGAGAGACCCAGTACTTC. It encodes CSAALTGTSGETQYF.

This clonotype has more than one count but fewer than ten. V gene TRBV18 combines with J gene TRBJ1-1, with no clear D. Trimming stripped 1 base from V and 4 bases from J, with 7 bases between. This CDR3 has 13 amino acids. From germline, CDR1 is KGHSH and CDR2 LQKENI. CDR3 in DNA: TGTGCCAGCTCACCACTAGTGGGCACTGAAGCTTTCTTT. Translated: CASSPLVGTEAFF.

This clonotype was counted a few times. This chain joins TRBV9 and TRBJ2-5, with D possibly matching TRBD1 (6 bases). The CDR3 totals 14 residues. V dropped 2 bases and J dropped 4 bases, with 12 bases sitting between them. The V gene's germline CDR1 is SGDLS and CDR2 YYNGEE. CDR3 amino acids: CASSVGQGRETQYF. In nucleotides, the CDR3 is TGTGCCAGCAGCGTCGGTCAGGGGCGAGAGACCCAGTACTTC. Together with reference TRBV9 and TRBJ2-5, the CDR3 gives the full variable domain: DSGVTQTPKHLITATGQRVTLRCSPRSGDLSVYWYQQSLDQGLQFLIQYYNGEERAKGNILERFSAQQFPDLHSELNLSSLELGDSALYFCASSVGQGRETQYFGPGTRLLVL.

The sample holds a few counts of this clonotype. The chain combines TRBV5-1 with TRBJ2-1; D gene ambiguous. The germline V and J ends were trimmed by 0 bases and 2 bases, with 9 bases remaining between them. Germline values: CDR1 SGHRS, CDR2 YFSETQ. This CDR3 has 15 amino acids. The CDR3 DNA sequence: TGCGCCAGCAGCTTGGTACGGAAAACCTACAATGAGCAGTTCTTC. Protein: CASSLVRKTYNEQFF.

This clonotype was counted between two and nine times. The CDR3 loop reads CASSDGQGGDTQYF. The DNA for the CDR3 is TGTGCCAGCAGTGACGGACAGGGAGGCGATACGCAGTATTTT. The genes are TRBV2 and TRBJ2-3; 8 positions match TRBD1. The J segment lost 6 bases and the V segment lost 3 bases, leaving 5 bases of the junction unmatched. The CDR3 contains 14 residues. Germline lookup yields CDR1 SNHLY and CDR2 FYNNEI.

This clonotype was detected only a few times. The rearrangement uses TRBV9 and TRBJ1-1; D possibly corresponds to TRBD1 (6 bases). Looked up from germline, CDR1 is SGDLS and CDR2 is YYNGEE. V was pared by 3 bases and J by 0 bases, with 9 bases between. There are 14 residues in the CDR3. The CDR3 reads CASSAGQMNTEAFF. The CDR3, as DNA: TGTGCCAGCAGCGCGGGACAAATGAACACTGAAGCTTTCTTT.

The rearrangement uses TRBV5-4 and TRBJ2-7; D may be TRBD2 (6 bases). V lost 4 bases to trimming and J lost 2 bases, with 16 bases between them. Germline CDR1 SGHNT, CDR2 YYREEE (reference sequence). This CDR3 spans 15 amino acids. CDR3 DNA sequence: TGTGCCAGCAGCCCCGGACTAAGTGAAACCTACGAGCAGTACTTC. Encoded protein: CASSPGLSETYEQYF. Drawing the rest from reference TRBV5-4 and TRBJ2-7, the complete variable domain is ETGVTQSPTHLIKTRGQQVTLRCSSQSGHNTVSWYQQALGQGPQFIFQYYREEENGRGNFPPRFSGLQFPNYSSELNVNALELDDSALYLCASSPGLSETYEQYFGPGTRLTVT.

V gene TRBV28 combines with J gene TRBJ1-5; D not certain. Per the germline V gene, CDR1 is MDHEN and CDR2 is SYDVKM. The V and J ends lost 7 bases and 0 bases respectively, with 13 bases between them. The CDR3 runs to 15 residues. In DNA form, the CDR3 reads TGTGCCAGCAATACACAGATTTCTAGCAATCAGCCCCAGCATTTT. Translating it yields CASNTQISSNQPQHF.

In this sample, this clonotype turned up a few times. This chain uses TRBV5-4 with TRBJ1-1; D remains ambiguous. The CDR3 extends over 16 amino acids. Germline CDR1 reads SGHNT; CDR2 reads YYREEE (reference sequence). Between the trimmed V and J ends, which lost 0 bases and 2 bases, there was a span of 14 bases. CDR3 sequence reads: CASSLAVPFSNTEAFF. CDR3 coding DNA: TGTGCCAGCAGCTTGGCTGTGCCGTTCTCAAACACTGAAGCTTTCTTT.